A selection of T cell receptor beta chains follows, all from one sample in a study of shared clonotypes between healthy human individuals. Sequenced by immunoSEQ multiplex PCR; TCRdb stores in-frame clones only, minus some. Counted here are about 1.1 million clones, 78% occurring once; the ten biggest clones make up approximately 0.5%. Sequencing was done on a sample of memory CD4+ T cells from PBMCs. The receptor source for this set is a man in his late teens or twenties in good health. Some clones in this sample may be carry-over from other donors' samples. Each CDR3 is given with its conserved first and last residue. A D gene is named only where the DNA matches it firmly. Size values are once, few and many counts, or a class for expanded clones, and some rows have none.

clone size: .; D gene: TRBD1; J gene: TRBJ2-3; V gene: TRBV5-1; CDR3 protein: CASSPDRTDTQYF; CDR3 DNA: TGCGCCAGCAGCCCGGACAGGACAGATACGCAGTATTTT
clone size: .; D gene: TRBD2; J gene: TRBJ2-2; V gene: TRBV5-1; CDR3 protein: CASSSAGGPMDTGELFF; CDR3 DNA: TGCGCCAGCAGCTCAGCGGGAGGGCCGATGGACACCGGGGAGCTGTTTTTT
clone size: .; D gene: TRBD1; J gene: TRBJ2-7; V gene: TRBV5-5; CDR3 protein: CASSWTGGRSYEQYF; CDR3 DNA: TGTGCCAGCAGCTGGACAGGGGGCAGGTCCTACGAGCAGTACTTC
clone size: .; D gene: TRBD2; J gene: TRBJ2-2; V gene: TRBV28; CDR3 protein: CASSFRLAGSRELFF; CDR3 DNA: TGTGCCAGCAGTTTCCGGCTAGCGGGATCCAGGGAGCTGTTTTTT
clone size: .; D gene: TRBD2; J gene: TRBJ2-1; V gene: TRBV28; CDR3 protein: CASSSGASGSDEQFF; CDR3 DNA: TGTGCCAGCAGTTCCGGAGCTAGCGGGTCGGATGAGCAGTTCTTC
clone size: once; D gene: .; J gene: TRBJ1-2; V gene: TRBV28; CDR3 protein: CASSLRGFYGYTF; CDR3 DNA: TGTGCCAGCAGTTTACGGGGTTTCTATGGCTACACCTTC
clone size: .; D gene: .; J gene: TRBJ1-2; V gene: TRBV27; CDR3 protein: CASSPGQRNYGYTF; CDR3 DNA: TGTGCCAGCAGTCCCGGACAGAGAAACTATGGCTACACCTTC
clone size: .; D gene: TRBD1; J gene: TRBJ1-6; V gene: TRBV19; CDR3 protein: CASAEGQSLNSPLHF; CDR3 DNA: TGTGCCAGTGCGGAGGGACAGTCCCTTAATTCACCCCTCCACTTT
clone size: .; D gene: .; J gene: TRBJ2-7; V gene: TRBV7-8; CDR3 protein: CASSLRPRAAYEQYF; CDR3 DNA: TGTGCCAGCAGCCTTCGACCCCGGGCGGCCTACGAGCAGTACTTC
clone size: .; D gene: TRBD2; J gene: TRBJ2-3; V gene: TRBV10-3; CDR3 protein: CAISESGLAVSTDTQYF; CDR3 DNA: TGTGCCATCAGTGAGTCGGGGCTAGCGGTTAGCACAGATACGCAGTATTTT
clone size: .; D gene: TRBD1; J gene: TRBJ1-1; V gene: TRBV5-4; CDR3 protein: CASSPVPGQGARQEAFF; CDR3 DNA: TGTGCCAGCAGCCCAGTCCCGGGACAGGGGGCGCGACAAGAAGCTTTCTTT
clone size: .; D gene: TRBD1; J gene: TRBJ2-2; V gene: TRBV28; CDR3 protein: CASSSGRGSTGELFF; CDR3 DNA: TGTGCCAGCAGTTCCGGCAGGGGGAGCACCGGGGAGCTGTTTTTT
clone size: .; D gene: .; J gene: TRBJ1-3; V gene: TRBV6-1; CDR3 protein: CASRRDLDPGNTIYF; CDR3 DNA: TGTGCCAGCAGGAGGGACCTAGACCCTGGAAACACCATATATTTT
clone size: .; D gene: .; J gene: TRBJ2-5; V gene: TRBV2; CDR3 protein: CASSVVRGLETQYF; CDR3 DNA: TGTGCCAGCAGTGTCGTCAGGGGTCTAGAGACCCAGTACTTC
clone size: few; D gene: .; J gene: TRBJ1-5; V gene: TRBV28; CDR3 protein: CASSRRGRSNQPQHF; CDR3 DNA: TGTGCCAGCAGTCGAAGAGGGAGGAGCAATCAGCCCCAGCATTTT
clone size: .; D gene: .; J gene: TRBJ2-1; V gene: TRBV2; CDR3 protein: CASKPRRDYNEQFF; CDR3 DNA: TGTGCCAGCAAACCGAGGCGGGACTACAATGAGCAGTTCTTC
clone size: .; D gene: TRBD1; J gene: TRBJ2-1; V gene: TRBV7-2; CDR3 protein: CASSARDRVINEQFF; CDR3 DNA: TGTGCCAGCAGCGCGAGGGACAGGGTTATCAATGAGCAGTTCTTC
clone size: few; D gene: .; J gene: TRBJ2-4; V gene: TRBV18; CDR3 protein: CASSPQGSWNIQYF; CDR3 DNA: TGTGCCAGCTCACCACAGGGGAGTTGGAACATTCAGTACTTC
clone size: .; D gene: .; J gene: TRBJ2-5; V gene: TRBV5-1; CDR3 protein: CASSGGGRRQETQYF; CDR3 DNA: TGCGCCAGCAGCGGAGGGGGGCGGCGTCAGGAGACCCAGTACTTC
clone size: few; D gene: TRBD2; J gene: TRBJ2-3; V gene: TRBV7-3; CDR3 protein: CASSQNSGTSTDTQYF; CDR3 DNA: TGTGCCAGCAGCCAAAATAGCGGGACCAGCACAGATACGCAGTATTTT
clone size: .; D gene: .; J gene: TRBJ2-1; V gene: TRBV4-3; CDR3 protein: CASSQDESGVNGNEQFF; CDR3 DNA: TGCGCCAGCAGCCAAGATGAGTCGGGAGTGAATGGCAATGAGCAGTTCTTC
clone size: .; D gene: TRBD2; J gene: TRBJ2-7; V gene: TRBV11-3; CDR3 protein: CASSFREGEQYF; CDR3 DNA: TGTGCCAGCAGCTTCCGGGAGGGGGAGCAGTACTTC
clone size: once; D gene: .; J gene: TRBJ2-3; V gene: TRBV28; CDR3 protein: CASSLTGRSTDTQYF; CDR3 DNA: TGTGCCAGCAGTTTAACAGGGAGAAGCACAGATACGCAGTATTTT
clone size: few; D gene: TRBD2; J gene: TRBJ2-7; V gene: TRBV9; CDR3 protein: CASSVATSGPYEQYF; CDR3 DNA: TGTGCCAGCAGCGTAGCTACTAGCGGACCCTACGAGCAGTACTTC
clone size: .; D gene: TRBD1; J gene: TRBJ1-4; V gene: TRBV18; CDR3 protein: CASSPGTGGEKLFF; CDR3 DNA: TGTGCCAGCTCACCAGGGACAGGGGGTGAAAAACTGTTTTTT
clone size: .; D gene: TRBD2; J gene: TRBJ2-3; V gene: TRBV11-2; CDR3 protein: CASSQYGLAGSTDTQYF; CDR3 DNA: TGTGCCAGCAGCCAATACGGACTAGCGGGTAGCACAGATACGCAGTATTTT
clone size: .; D gene: .; J gene: TRBJ1-2; V gene: TRBV28; CDR3 protein: CASSPLVGAIYGYTF; CDR3 DNA: TGTGCCAGCAGTCCCCTCGTGGGGGCAATCTATGGCTACACCTTC
clone size: .; D gene: .; J gene: TRBJ1-1; V gene: TRBV6-5; CDR3 protein: CATRRGTEAFF; CDR3 DNA: TGTGCCACCAGAAGGGGCACTGAAGCTTTCTTT
clone size: .; D gene: .; J gene: TRBJ2-5; V gene: TRBV11-3; CDR3 protein: CASSPSGDHAETQYF; CDR3 DNA: TGTGCCAGCAGCCCGTCGGGGGATCATGCGGAGACCCAGTACTTC
clone size: .; D gene: .; J gene: TRBJ2-3; V gene: TRBV4-3; CDR3 protein: CASSQEPYPSDTQYF; CDR3 DNA: TGCGCCAGCAGCCAAGAACCCTATCCGTCAGATACGCAGTATTTT
clone size: .; D gene: TRBD1; J gene: TRBJ1-5; V gene: TRBV2; CDR3 protein: CASSDRINQPQHF; CDR3 DNA: TGTGCCAGCTCGGACAGGATCAATCAGCCCCAGCATTTT
clone size: few; D gene: TRBD2; J gene: TRBJ2-7; V gene: TRBV28; CDR3 protein: CASSSPARLAGVSYEQYF; CDR3 DNA: TGTGCCAGCAGTTCCCCCGCACGACTAGCGGGAGTTTCGTACGAGCAGTACTTC
clone size: .; D gene: .; J gene: TRBJ2-7; V gene: TRBV19; CDR3 protein: CASSPRDKGYEQYF; CDR3 DNA: TGTGCCAGTAGTCCCCGGGACAAGGGCTACGAGCAGTACTTC
clone size: .; D gene: .; J gene: TRBJ1-4; V gene: TRBV2; CDR3 protein: CASTRRRNEKLFF; CDR3 DNA: TGTGCCAGCACGCGAAGGCGGAATGAAAAACTGTTTTTT
clone size: once; D gene: TRBD1; J gene: TRBJ2-7; V gene: TRBV5-1; CDR3 protein: CASSSSGTGPGEQYF; CDR3 DNA: TGCGCCAGCAGCTCTTCCGGGACAGGGCCGGGGGAGCAGTACTTC
clone size: many; D gene: TRBD2; J gene: TRBJ2-3; V gene: TRBV5-4; CDR3 protein: CASSSGLAGVTDTQYF; CDR3 DNA: TGTGCCAGCAGCTCGGGACTAGCGGGAGTCACAGATACGCAGTATTTT
clone size: .; D gene: .; J gene: TRBJ1-4; V gene: TRBV27; CDR3 protein: CASRRQIATNEKLFF; CDR3 DNA: TGTGCCAGCAGAAGACAAATCGCAACTAATGAAAAACTGTTTTTT
clone size: .; D gene: TRBD1; J gene: TRBJ2-7; V gene: TRBV10-3; CDR3 protein: CATWDRDTYEQYF; CDR3 DNA: TGTGCCACCTGGGACAGAGATACCTACGAGCAGTACTTC
clone size: .; D gene: .; J gene: TRBJ2-5; V gene: TRBV7-2; CDR3 protein: CASSLGRQETQYF; CDR3 DNA: TGTGCCAGCAGCTTAGGCCGGCAAGAGACCCAGTACTTC
clone size: .; D gene: TRBD1; J gene: TRBJ1-3; V gene: TRBV6-1; CDR3 protein: CASSGQGAGNTIYF; CDR3 DNA: TGTGCCAGCAGTGGACAGGGCGCTGGAAACACCATATATTTT
clone size: .; D gene: .; J gene: TRBJ1-3; V gene: TRBV4-1; CDR3 protein: CASSQDRTALSGNTIYF; CDR3 DNA: TGCGCCAGCAGCCAAGATAGGACGGCTCTCTCTGGAAACACCATATATTTT